Sequencing of this TCR beta chain was carried out in a study of PD-1 blockade in classical Hodgkin lymphoma. The CDR3 runs to 11 residues. CDR1 MNHEY and CDR2 SVGAGI come from the germline V gene. V lost 7 bases, J lost 8 bases, and 11 bases lay in between. Brentuximab vedotin exposure varied, and every patient relapsed after autologous stem cell transplantation. Magnetic negative selection served to purify CD4+ T cells out of PBMCs that had been thawed. Some clones are missing from TCRdb's copy, which holds only in-frame ones; the method was immunoSEQ multiplex PCR. This sample has about 29,000 clones, with approximately 83% found just once. The table lists this clone with a count of one.

The V call is TRBV6-5, the J call TRBJ1-2, with D possibly matching TRBD1 (6 bases). This sequence was found in a human donor with classical Hodgkin lymphoma. Here the sequenced sample was CD4+ T cells from blood, taken at baseline. CDR3 region: CASTHGGGYTF. The CDR3 region has the DNA TGTGCCAGCACCCACGGGGGCGGCTACACCTTC.